One and the same sample provided the 27 T cell receptor beta chains below, sequenced in a study of Ad26.COV2.S vaccination and SARS-CoV-2 variants. Treatment denoted: about 20 received Ad26.COV2.S at low or high dose, single or two shots; about 5 received placebo; per-sample allocation not given. Day 63 after the first vaccine or placebo injection was the time point for sampling. Here immunoSEQ multiplex PCR was the method, and the copy in TCRdb shows in-frame clones only, minus some. The sample records around 450,000 clones, approximately 90% being singletons. The material was peripheral blood, obtained in a trial of Ad26.COV2.S vaccine versus placebo. Receptor source: a person aged 18-65 years who received the Ad26.COV2.S COVID-19 vaccine or a placebo.

This rearrangement joins TRBV7-9 to TRBJ1-1; 10 positions agree with TRBD1. Germline CDR1 reads SEHNR; CDR2 reads FQNEAQ (reference sequence). CDR3 size: 16 residues. V shed 1 base and J 5 bases; nucleotides not matched to a gene: 7. CDR3 protein: CASSLEGQGSWTEAFF. CDR3 DNA: TGTGCCAGCAGCTTAGAGGGACAGGGGAGTTGGACTGAAGCTTTCTTT.

This chain joins TRBV2 and TRBJ2-1; 12 bases are a match to TRBD2. The trim removed 3 bases at V and 15 bases at J, leaving 15 bases unmatched. Looked up from germline, CDR1 is SNHLY and CDR2 is FYNNEI. The CDR3 runs 16 residues. CDR3 nucleotides: TGTGCCAGCAGTGACAGGAGACTAGCGGGAGAAGGGTTGCGGTTCTTC. Translating it yields CASSDRRLAGEGLRFF.

This clone was counted a single time. The chain is built from TRBV6-6 and TRBJ2-4; D is uncertain. There are 17 residues in the CDR3. Trimming pared 5 bases from V and 0 bases from J, leaving 17 bases between. From germline, CDR1 is MNHNY and CDR2 SVGAGI (reference sequence). The CDR3 DNA reads TGTGCCAGCAGTCCTGCCCCTGACCAGAGAGCCAAAAACATTCAGTACTTC. Translation: CASSPAPDQRAKNIQYF.

The chain recombines TRBV5-1 with TRBJ2-1; possibly TRBD2 for D (7 bases). V was pared by 1 base and J by 0 bases, with 17 bases between. This CDR3 is built from 18 residues. The germline V gene has CDR1 SGHRS and CDR2 YFSETQ. CDR3 coding DNA: TGCGCCAGCAGCTTGTCGGAGGGGGGGCCGAGCTCCTACAATGAGCAGTTCTTC. Translated: CASSLSEGGPSSYNEQFF.

The table lists this clone with a few counts. J is TRBJ2-3 and V is TRBV10-2, with 8 bases that match TRBD2. Germline V lookup: CDR1 WSHSY, CDR2 SAAADI. The CDR3 is 15 amino acids. J was trimmed by 0 bases and V by 6 bases; bases with no gene match: 5. The CDR3 bases are TGCGCCAGCAGAGAAGCGGGAGCTAGCACAGATACGCAGTATTTT. Protein product: CASREAGASTDTQYF.

J is TRBJ1-2 and V is TRBV6-2 or TRBV6-3; D is undetermined. Between the trimmed V and J ends, which lost 0 bases and 2 bases, there was a span of 7 bases. The CDR3 totals 14 residues. CDR1 and CDR2 from the germline V gene are MNHEY and SVGEGT. The CDR3 nucleotides are TGTGCCAGCAGTTACTCGTCCCTAAACTATGGCTACACCTTC. It is translated as CASSYSSLNYGYTF.

The chain links TRBV7-2 to TRBJ2-7; D is perhaps TRBD2 (6 bases). Germline CDR1 reads SGHTA; CDR2 reads FQGNSA. The CDR3 contains 14 residues. Trimming shortened V by 5 bases and J by 3 bases, and 14 bases separated the two germline ends. The CDR3 spells CASSNMGLNYEQYF. The CDR3 nucleotides are TGTGCCAGCAGCAATATGGGACTCAACTACGAGCAGTACTTC.

CDR3 DNA sequence: TGTGCCACCAGCAGGACAGGGATGTGGAAAGAGCAGTACTTC. This sequence encodes CATSRTGMWKEQYF. V is TRBV15 and J is TRBJ2-7; 7 bases match TRBD1. V lost 3 bases and J lost 7; bases outside the gene matches: 9. The CDR3 has 14 amino acids. Germline-derived CDR1 and CDR2 are LNHNV and YYDKDF (reference sequence).

The V call is TRBV30, the J call TRBJ2-7; the match to TRBD2 covers 7 bases. The CDR3 is 15 residues long. The V segment lost 4 bases and the J segment 4 bases; nucleotides outside the gene matches: 13. Germline V CDR1 and CDR2: GTSNPN, SVGIG (reference sequence). The CDR3 is CAWIRVSGVKYEQYF. The CDR3 DNA follows: TGTGCCTGGATTAGGGTGAGCGGGGTTAAGTACGAGCAGTACTTC.

The genes are TRBV9 and TRBJ2-5; D is unclear. V lost 0 bases and J lost 4, with 13 bases in between. Germline lookup yields CDR1 SGDLS and CDR2 YYNGEE. CDR3 length: 15 residues. CDR3 sequence: CASSVDLGSGETQYF. In nucleotides, the CDR3 is TGTGCCAGCAGCGTAGACCTGGGGTCCGGAGAGACCCAGTACTTC.

The rearrangement uses TRBV28 and TRBJ2-1; TRBD2 matches at 10 bases. Germline loops: CDR1 MDHEN, CDR2 SYDVKM. Losses at the gene ends were 6 bases for V and 3 bases for J; bases not matched to a gene: 5. The CDR3 covers 15 residues. The CDR3 bases are TGTGCCAGCAGAGGTAGCGGGAGGAACTACAATGAGCAGTTCTTC. The encoded protein is CASRGSGRNYNEQFF.

The chain links TRBV11-2 to TRBJ2-3; tentatively, D is TRBD2 (7 bases). The CDR3 totals 13 residues. Per germline, CDR1 SGHAT and CDR2 FQNNGV. V dropped 3 bases and J dropped 10 bases, with 14 bases sitting between them. The CDR3 DNA sequence: TGTGCCAGCAGCTTTGTGGGGGGGCCGTCGCAGTATTTT. It codes for CASSFVGGPSQYF.

This clone was picked up a small number of times. The chain combines TRBV6-5 with TRBJ1-5, with a possible D match to TRBD1 (5 bases). Germline CDR1 reads MNHEY; CDR2 reads SVGAGI. The ends were cut back, 5 bases at V and 3 bases at J, with 11 bases in the middle. This CDR3 has 14 amino acids. CDR3 nucleotides: TGTGCCAGCAGTCCGTCGACAGTCAATCAGCCCCAGCATTTT. Amino acids: CASSPSTVNQPQHF.

The V gene is TRBV7-2, the J gene TRBJ2-4; 12 bases are a match to TRBD1. Trimming at V came to 4 bases and at J to 0 bases, leaving 7 bases not matched to a gene. Germline CDR1 SGHTA, CDR2 FQGNSA. CDR3 length: 18 amino acids. CDR3 loop: CASSSMGQGALAKNIQYF. CDR3 DNA: TGTGCCAGCAGCTCGATGGGACAGGGGGCGCTAGCCAAAAACATTCAGTACTTC.

The chain joins TRBV7-9 to TRBJ2-3, with D unresolved. The V end was cut by 5 bases, the J end by 4 bases, with 7 bases between. The V gene's germline CDR1 is SEHNR and CDR2 FQNEAQ (reference sequence). This CDR3 contains 12 residues. The CDR3 region is CASSPLPDTQYF. The CDR3 DNA follows: TGTGCCAGCAGCCCTTTACCAGATACGCAGTATTTT.

CDR3 sequence (DNA): TGTGCCTGGACCCAGGGACAGATCTACGAGCAGTACTTC. It specifies CAWTQGQIYEQYF. V gene TRBV30 combines with J gene TRBJ2-7, with 7 bases lining up with TRBD1. CDR1 and CDR2 from the germline V gene are GTSNPN and SVGIG (reference sequence). The CDR3 sequence is 13 residues long. J lost 3 bases, V lost 4 bases, and 6 bases had no gene match.

This sequence joins TRBV4-3 and TRBJ2-3; D call uncertain. This CDR3 comprises 17 residues. With 0 bases removed from V and 8 bases from J, the gap between germline ends came to 21 bases. Germline-derived CDR1 and CDR2 are LGHNA and YSLEER. The CDR3 loop is CASSQDLVGQASGTQYF. The CDR3 DNA follows: TGCGCCAGCAGCCAAGATCTCGTAGGGCAGGCATCAGGTACGCAGTATTTT.

This chain uses TRBV27 with TRBJ2-7; maybe TRBD1 (5 bases). Looked up from germline, CDR1 is MNHEY and CDR2 is SMNVEV (reference sequence). This CDR3 region has 14 residues. V was clipped by 0 bases and J by 3 bases, with 9 bases between them. The CDR3 is CASSLSGVDYEQYF. CDR3 DNA: TGTGCCAGCAGTTTATCAGGGGTCGACTACGAGCAGTACTTC.

This chain connects TRBV29-1 to TRBJ1-2, with D perhaps matching TRBD1 (5 bases). The ends were cut back, 3 bases at V and 0 bases at J, with 11 bases in the middle. The CDR3 has 14 amino acids. Germline CDR1 reads SQVTM; CDR2 reads ANQGSEA. The CDR3 coding sequence is TGCAGCGTTGAGACAGCAGCAGCTAACTATGGCTACACCTTC. Residues: CSVETAAANYGYTF.

The chain links TRBV14 to TRBJ1-2; 7 bases line up with TRBD1. Unmatched junction bases numbered 9, after V lost 4 bases and J lost 7 bases. In germline, CDR1 is SGHDN, CDR2 FVKESK. CDR3 length: 14 amino acids. In DNA, the CDR3 is TGTGCCAGCAGCCCCCGACAGGGATTCGTTGGCTACACCTTC. Amino acid sequence: CASSPRQGFVGYTF.

The rearrangement links TRBV7-3 to TRBJ1-5, with 8 bases aligning to TRBD1. Trimming cost V 2 bases and J 2 bases; bases outside gene matches: 11. The CDR3 consists of 18 residues. CDR1 is SGHTA and CDR2 is FQGTGA in the germline V gene. As DNA, the CDR3 is TGTGCCAGCAGCTTAGCAGGGACAGGTTTATGTGGCAATCAGCCCCAGCATTTT. Its translation is CASSLAGTGLCGNQPQHF.

This rearrangement joins TRBV7-2 to TRBJ1-5, with D unresolved. The V and J ends lost 2 bases and 4 bases respectively, with 9 bases between them. CDR3 size: 14 residues. The germline V gene has CDR1 SGHTA and CDR2 FQGNSA. DNA for the CDR3: TGTGCCAGCAGCTTATTCCAGACGAATCAGCCCCAGCATTTT. Translation gives CASSLFQTNQPQHF.

Written as DNA, the CDR3 is TGTGCCAGCAGCCAAATACTAGCGGGGTTAGCCAAAAACATTCAGTACTTC. Its protein product is CASSQILAGLAKNIQYF. The V call is TRBV3-1 (or the pseudogene TRBV3-2), the J call TRBJ2-4, with 10 bases identical to TRBD2. The J segment lost 0 bases and the V segment lost 2 bases, leaving 4 bases of the junction unmatched. Germline CDR1 LGHDT, CDR2 YNNKEL (reference sequence). The CDR3 length is 17 residues.

The chain couples TRBV27 to TRBJ1-5; D not resolved. The germline V gene has CDR1 MNHEY and CDR2 SMNVEV (reference sequence). The CDR3 runs to 19 residues. V was cut by 5 bases and J by 1 base, with 24 bases left in between. CDR3 residues: CASSPLVHPLRVSNQPQHF. The CDR3 coding sequence is TGTGCCAGCAGTCCATTAGTCCATCCGTTACGGGTCAGCAATCAGCCCCAGCATTTT.

V and J are TRBV2 and TRBJ2-1; D is ambiguous. Per the germline V gene, CDR1 is SNHLY and CDR2 is FYNNEI. V lost 8 bases and J 4 bases, leaving 12 bases between the germline ends. This CDR3 spans 13 amino acids. CDR3 residues: CASFRGDYNEQFF. The CDR3 DNA reads as TGTGCCAGCTTCCGTGGAGATTACAATGAGCAGTTCTTC.

The V call is TRBV21-1, the J call TRBJ1-5; the tabulated D call, TRBD1, remains unverified against the DNA. TRBV21-1 is a listed pseudogene. This CDR3 region has 14 residues. CDR3 amino acids: CASSPTVGNQPQHF. DNA of the CDR3: TGTGCCAGCAGCCCGACAGTCGGCAATCAGCCCCAGCATTTT.

Written as DNA, the CDR3 is TGTGCCAGCACCCTCGGGGGCGCCGGAAACACCATATATTTT. It is translated as CASTLGGAGNTIYF. The chain has TRBV6-5 and TRBJ1-3; possibly TRBD1 for D (6 bases). V was cut by 7 bases and J by 4 bases, with 14 bases left in between. The CDR3 contains 14 residues. Germline CDR1 reads MNHEY; CDR2 reads SVGAGI.